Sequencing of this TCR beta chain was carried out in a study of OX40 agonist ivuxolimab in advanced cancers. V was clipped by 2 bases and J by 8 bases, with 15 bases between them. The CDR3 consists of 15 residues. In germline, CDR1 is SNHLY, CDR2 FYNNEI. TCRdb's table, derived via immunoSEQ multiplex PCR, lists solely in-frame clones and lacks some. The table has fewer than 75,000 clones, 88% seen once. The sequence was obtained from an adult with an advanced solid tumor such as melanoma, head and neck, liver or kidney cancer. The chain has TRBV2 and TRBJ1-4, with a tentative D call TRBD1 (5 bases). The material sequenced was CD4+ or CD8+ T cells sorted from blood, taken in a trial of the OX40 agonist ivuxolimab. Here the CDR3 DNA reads TGTGCCAGCAGTGAATTTGGGGGTCTCGCGGAAAAACTGTTTTTT. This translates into CASSEFGGLAEKLFF.